One sample yielded the 8 T cell receptor beta chains listed below, sequenced in a study of blood T cell repertoires in COVID-19. Assay: immunoSEQ multiplex PCR; the TCRdb copy retains only in-frame clones and omits some. The data show 45,000 or so clones, about 83% seen once. Sequences were obtained from peripheral blood. These receptors all come from an elderly man in a cohort sampled during active COVID-19.

The rearrangement joins TRBV14 to TRBJ2-5, with 8 bases matching TRBD2. The CDR3 is made up of 16 amino acids. The germline CDR1 and CDR2 sequences are SGHDN and FVKESK. V gave up 1 base and J gave up 5 bases; unmatched junction bases: 9. This chain's CDR3 is CASSQGKREGRETQYF. The CDR3 DNA reads as TGTGCCAGCAGCCAAGGAAAACGGGAGGGCCGGGAGACCCAGTACTTC. The variable domain in full, with the rest retrieved from reference TRBV14 and TRBJ2-5, is EAGVTQFPSHSVIEKGQTVTLRCDPISGHDNLYWYRRVMGKEIKFLLHFVKESKQDESGMPNNRFLAERTGGTYSTLKVQPAELEDSGVYFCASSQGKREGRETQYFGPGTRLLVL.

The V call is TRBV7-3, the J call TRBJ2-2; 10 nucleotides line up with TRBD2. This CDR3 contains 15 residues. V gave up 7 bases and J gave up 5 bases; unmatched junction bases: 7. Per the germline V gene, CDR1 is SGHTA and CDR2 is FQGTGA. CDR3 sequence reads: CASNLGSGGTGELFF. The CDR3 nucleotides read TGTGCCAGCAACCTGGGTAGCGGGGGGACCGGGGAGCTGTTTTTT.

This clone was seen only a few times. This sequence joins TRBV2 and TRBJ2-1, with a possible D match to TRBD2 (5 bases). CDR3 length equals 15 residues. Between the trimmed V and J ends, which lost 2 bases and 7 bases, there was a span of 15 bases. CDR1 and CDR2 from the germline V gene are SNHLY and FYNNEI. The CDR3 reads CASSELRLGGNEQFF. CDR3 nucleotide sequence: TGTGCCAGCAGTGAACTCCGTTTGGGCGGGAATGAGCAGTTCTTC.

The V call is TRBV11-2, the J call TRBJ1-1; 7 bases fit TRBD1. The CDR3 runs 13 residues. The germline gives CDR1 SGHAT, CDR2 FQNNGV. V gave up 5 bases and J gave up 5 bases; unmatched junction bases: 5. The CDR3 region is CASSRDRRTEAFF. The DNA for the CDR3 is TGTGCCAGCAGCAGGGACAGAAGGACTGAAGCTTTCTTT.

This clone was seen only once. This chain uses TRBV20-1 with TRBJ1-2, with no clear D. The V gene lost 7 bases and the J gene lost 0 bases, with 6 bases spanning the gap. Germline CDR1 is DFQATT and CDR2 is SNEGSKA (reference sequence). The CDR3 totals 11 residues. The chain's CDR3 is CSERANYGYTF. The CDR3, as DNA: TGCAGTGAGCGGGCTAACTATGGCTACACCTTC.

The rearrangement uses TRBV4-3 and TRBJ2-1; TRBD2 matches at 14 bases. Germline lookup yields CDR1 LGHNA and CDR2 YSLEER. V dropped 0 bases and J dropped 9; count of bases not matched to a gene: 7. The CDR3 covers 17 residues. CDR3 amino acids: CASSQEPTSGRAGEQFF. CDR3 nucleotide sequence: TGCGCCAGCAGCCAAGAACCGACTAGCGGGAGGGCCGGTGAGCAGTTCTTC.

V and J are TRBV2 and TRBJ2-3, with D possibly matching TRBD1 (5 bases). V was cut by 5 bases and J by 3 bases, with 9 bases left in between. Germline CDR1 reads SNHLY; CDR2 reads FYNNEI. CDR3 size: 13 residues. CDR3 sequence reads: CASSRGATDTQYF. The CDR3 DNA sequence: TGTGCCAGCAGTCGTGGGGCGACAGATACGCAGTATTTT.

V and J are TRBV19 and TRBJ2-2; 7 nucleotides agree with TRBD2. J lost 3 bases, V lost 4 bases, and 2 bases had no gene match. This CDR3 has 14 amino acids. Germline lookup yields CDR1 LNHDA and CDR2 SQIVND (reference sequence). CDR3 protein: CASSTRGDTGELFF. In DNA, the CDR3 is TGTGCCAGTAGTACTCGGGGGGACACCGGGGAGCTGTTTTTT.